The present entry profiles one T cell receptor beta chain with its context. Antigen: not known. The data were obtained in a study of shared clonotypes between healthy human individuals. Study conclusions and caveats: Rarefaction showed that sequencing of sorted subsets was incomplete (despite large depth).

V lost 4 bases and J lost 6, with 8 bases in between. CDR1 and CDR2 (germline): SGHRS, YFSETQ. CDR3 size: 12 residues. The material for each subset, its genomic DNA, was split evenly across several immunoSEQ plates. When replicate PCRs were run on sorted subsets, they used about 200 ng DNA, around 33,000 T cell genomes. The data were produced by immunoSEQ multiplex PCR, yet TCRdb's version contains in-frame clones alone and is incomplete. The table lists fewer than 3 million clones, 85% to 95% of them singletons. This TCR derives from a man younger than 35 in good health. Some clones in this sample may be carry-over from other donors' samples. The J gene is TRBJ2-1, the V gene TRBV5-1, with no clear D. Specimen: naive CD4+ T cells from PBMCs. As to subset: CD45RA+ positively selected. CDR3 loop: CASSTESNEQFF. In nucleotides, the CDR3 is TGCGCCAGCAGCACTGAGTCCAATGAGCAGTTCTTC.